The next 4 T cell receptor beta chains were all read from a single sample in a study of shared clonotypes between healthy human individuals. Assay: immunoSEQ multiplex PCR; the TCRdb copy retains only in-frame clones and omits some. This table holds under 1,100,000 clones, approximately 68% found once. Sequencing was performed on memory CD4+ T cells sorted from blood. The subset denotes: CD45RA-negative fraction. Source of these receptors: a man aged 18 to 29 in good health.

The genes are TRBV7-6 and TRBJ1-1, with D unresolved. V lost 5 bases, J lost 2 bases, and 12 bases lay in between. The germline CDR1 and CDR2 sequences are SGHVS and FNYEAQ. This CDR3 region has 14 residues. CDR3 region: CASSLLRSNTEAFF. The CDR3 DNA follows: TGTGCCAGCAGCCTTCTTAGGTCAAACACTGAAGCTTTCTTT. Based on the CDR3 plus reference TRBV7-6 and TRBJ1-1, the full variable domain is GAGVSQSPRYKVTKRGQDVALRCDPISGHVSLYWYRQALGQGPEFLTYFNYEAQQDKSGLPNDRFSAERPEGSISTLTIQRTEQRDSAMYRCASSLLRSNTEAFFGQGTRLTVV.

The CDR3 region has the DNA TGTGCCAGCAGATCCGACGCCAGGGATTTCTTT. This sequence encodes CASRSDARDFF. The V and J genes are TRBV6-5 and TRBJ1-1; maybe TRBD1 (5 bases). The germline gives CDR1 MNHEY, CDR2 SVGAGI. The CDR3 has 11 amino acids. V was trimmed by 6 bases and J by 13 bases, leaving 15 bases between them.

This clone was found a few times. The gene calls are TRBV10-3 and TRBJ2-7, with D possibly TRBD1 on 6 matching bases. Between the trimmed V and J ends, which lost 4 bases and 1 base, there was a span of 14 bases. This CDR3 comprises 15 residues. Germline V CDR1 and CDR2: ENHRY, SYGVKD. DNA for the CDR3: TGTGCCATCAGTGGGCCCGGGACAAAGTCCTACGAGCAGTACTTC. This translates into CAISGPGTKSYEQYF.

The V and J genes are TRBV28 and TRBJ2-1; 16 bases agree with TRBD2. The V segment lost 5 bases and the J segment 13 bases; nucleotides outside the gene matches: 8. From germline, CDR1 is MDHEN and CDR2 SYDVKM. This CDR3 region has 15 residues. CDR3: CASSPGLAGGPGQFF. CDR3 bases: TGTGCCAGCAGTCCGGGACTAGCGGGGGGGCCGGGACAGTTCTTC.